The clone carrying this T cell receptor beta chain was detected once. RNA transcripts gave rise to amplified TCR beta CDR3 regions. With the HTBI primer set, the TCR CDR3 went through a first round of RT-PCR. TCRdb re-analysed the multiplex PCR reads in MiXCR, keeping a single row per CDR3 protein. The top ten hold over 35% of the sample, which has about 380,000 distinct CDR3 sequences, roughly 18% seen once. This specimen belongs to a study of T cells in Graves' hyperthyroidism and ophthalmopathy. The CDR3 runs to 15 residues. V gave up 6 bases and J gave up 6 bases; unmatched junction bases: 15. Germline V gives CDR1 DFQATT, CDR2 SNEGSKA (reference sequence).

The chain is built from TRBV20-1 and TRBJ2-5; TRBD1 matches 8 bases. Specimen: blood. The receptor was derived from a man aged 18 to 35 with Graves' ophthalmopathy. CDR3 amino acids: CSAKAGGSLTKTQYF. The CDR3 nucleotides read TGCAGTGCGAAGGCAGGGGGCTCACTCACGAAGACCCAGTACTTC.